Detailed here is one TCR beta chain. The target antigen is unknown. The entry originates in a study of identical twins. General study findings and limits: Where out-of-frame alpha sequences were twin-shared, they showed excess low generation probability. Out-of-frame TCR alpha sharing in monozygotic twins exceeded recombination model predictions. Conclusions relied on cross-sectional statistical analysis, not following the same donors.

From the 5' RACE reads, TCRdb called clonotypes with MiXCR, one entry per CDR3 protein. The table records 300,000 to 400,000 distinct CDR3 sequences, 10% to 15% of them present only once. The germline CDR1 and CDR2 sequences are SNHLY and FYNNEI. The CDR3 is made up of 19 amino acids. The junction had 19 bases not matched to a gene; V was cut back by 11 bases and J by 0 bases. In addition, the sample was reused for a study of yellow fever vaccine responses in identical twins.

The sequencing sample was made of CD8+ T cells sorted from blood. This rearrangement joins TRBV2 to TRBJ2-2, with 9 bases lining up with TRBD2. This receptor was obtained from a woman aged 18-35 years in good health. The CDR3 nucleotides read TGTGCCTTCAGTTCAGCCAAGGGACTAGCTCCGACGAACACCGGGGAGCTGTTTTTT. Protein sequence: CAFSSAKGLAPTNTGELFF.